This T cell receptor (beta chain) came from a study of blood T cells in healthy people across ages. The CDR3 is 13 residues long. CDR1 is SGHRS and CDR2 is YFSETQ in the germline V gene. Trimming took off 2 bases at V and 2 bases at J, with 7 bases between the two ends. PCR was performed a second time for roughly 7 to 12 cycles using a sample-barcoded 5' primer and a J-beta primer mix. Via MiXCR, TCRdb re-called the 5' RACE reads, giving one row per CDR3 protein. This sample carries some 700,000 distinct CDR3 sequences, 35% to 45% of them seen once, and the ten largest clones take less than 25%. For every donor, a draw yielded 7.5 to 10 milliliters of peripheral blood. No fewer than 5.5 micrograms of total RNA were isolated from every sample.

The sample comprised blood. The chain uses TRBV5-1 and TRBJ2-5; D gene unclear. The sequence came from a woman aged 60 to 75 in good health. The CDR3 DNA is TGCGCCAGCAGCTTTACAGAGCAAGAGACCCAGTACTTC. It specifies CASSFTEQETQYF. Using reference TRBV5-1 and TRBJ2-5 for the parts outside the CDR3, the full variable domain is KAGVTQTPRYLIKTRGQQVTLSCSPISGHRSVSWYQQTPGQGLQFLFEYFSETQRNKGNFPGRFSGRQFSNSRSEMNVSTLELGDSALYLCASSFTEQETQYFGPGTRLLVL.